This TCR beta chain originates from a study of Ad26.COV2.S vaccination and SARS-CoV-2 variants. Trimming removed 4 bases from V and 7 bases from J; junction bases left unmatched: 8. Germline CDR1 LNHDA, CDR2 SQIVND (reference sequence). CDR3 length equals 15 residues. Treatment: about 20 received Ad26.COV2.S at low or high dose, single or two shots; about 5 received placebo; per-sample allocation not given. Repertoires come from day 63 after the first vaccine or placebo injection. Concerning this clone: Its specificity is unknown.

General observations from the study: Participants given vaccine showed non-spike TCR breadth similar to that of placebo recipients. Estimates derived from TCR breadth and depth analyses may have underestimated total T cell responses. After vaccination, substantial breadth of spike-specific CD8+ and CD4+ responses was reported.

The method was immunoSEQ multiplex PCR; TCRdb's version includes in-frame clones alone and lacks a portion of them. This repertoire shows a few hundred thousand clones, around 82% found once; its top ten account for approximately 7.8%. Sample: peripheral blood, taken in a trial of Ad26.COV2.S vaccine versus placebo. The genes are TRBV19 and TRBJ1-1; 11 bases are a match to TRBD1. The source of this sequence is a person between 18 and 65 years old who received the Ad26.COV2.S COVID-19 vaccine or a placebo. The CDR3 nucleotides are TGTGCCAGTAGTACGGACAGGGGGCTGAAGAATGAAGCTTTCTTT. It codes for CASSTDRGLKNEAFF.